This TCR beta chain was recovered during a study of cytomegalovirus exposure and HLA in healthy donors. At the level of the study: HLA-typed donors were the source of roughly 80 million unique TCRs held in an early data release.

A multiplex PCR was run with 60 Vbeta primers and 13 Jbeta primers. Data came from immunoSEQ multiplex PCR; TCRdb stores just in-frame clones and leaves some out. The sample holds around 160,000 clones; roughly two thirds are singletons and the top ten take around 4.5%. Germline CDR1 and CDR2: KGHSH and LQKENI. The CDR3 spans 16 residues. V lost 5 bases and J 2 bases, leaving 17 bases between the germline ends. Regarding the study as a whole: Immune exposure data for these donors was limited to CMV serostatus.

This clone was counted between two and nine times. Its target is unknown. The chain couples TRBV18 to TRBJ2-3; possible D gene TRBD2, 6 bases. The material sequenced was PBMCs. This TCR came from a woman under 30 in good health and CMV-seropositive. The CDR3 coding sequence is TGTGCCAGCTCATTCAGGGAGGTTAGCTACACAGATACGCAGTATTTT. Translated, it gives CASSFREVSYTDTQYF.